The entry below describes one TCR beta chain. Its antigen is as yet unknown. This sample was taken from a study of vaccination and CD4 T cells after COVID-19. Overall study context: Median time from second vaccine dose to sampling was roughly 65 days (14 to 241). Points from the study as a whole: The appearance of a median about 90% of reactive clones in convalescent patients occurred only post-vaccination.

CDR1 is SGHTA and CDR2 is FQGNSA in the germline V gene. The V end was cut by 5 bases, the J end by 0 bases, with 7 bases between. The CDR3 totals 13 residues. Treatment meaning: roughly 11-day PBMC culture with coronavirus spike peptide pools or control peptides (ViraFEST assay). Cultured CD4+ T-cell DNA underwent Oncomine TCR Beta short-read sequencing. Cultures of CD4+ T cells served as the source for extracting genomic DNA. TCRdb analysed the PCR reads with MiXCR anew, one entry per CDR3 protein. The sample contains 5,700 or so distinct CDR3 sequences, 34% of which appear only once. The receptor was derived from a human donor who had recovered from COVID-19. Sequencing used CD4+ T cells from blood, cultured in vitro, obtained after SARS-CoV-2 vaccination. The chain links TRBV7-2 to TRBJ1-1; D uncertain. The CDR3 here is CASSPSVNTEAFF. The DNA of the CDR3 is TGTGCCAGCAGCCCCAGTGTGAACACTGAAGCTTTCTTT.